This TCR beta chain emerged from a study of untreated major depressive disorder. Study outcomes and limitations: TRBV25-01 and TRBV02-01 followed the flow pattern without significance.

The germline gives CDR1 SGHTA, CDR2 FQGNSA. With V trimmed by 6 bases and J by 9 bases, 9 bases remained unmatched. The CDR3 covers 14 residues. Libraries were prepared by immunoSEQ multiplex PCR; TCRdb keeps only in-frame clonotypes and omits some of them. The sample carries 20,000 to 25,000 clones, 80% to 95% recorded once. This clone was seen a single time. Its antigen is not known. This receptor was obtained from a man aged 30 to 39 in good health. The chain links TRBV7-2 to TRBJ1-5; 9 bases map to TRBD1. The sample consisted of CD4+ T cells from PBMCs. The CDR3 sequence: CASSPGQGRSPQHF. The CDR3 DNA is TGTGCCAGCAGTCCTGGACAGGGGCGTTCGCCCCAGCATTTT.